This T cell receptor beta chain emerged from a study of T cell changes during pregnancy in multiple sclerosis (dated by TCRdb to the late 2010s). About the full investigation: In women with multiple sclerosis, the researchers looked at how the T cell repertoire shifted as pregnancy progressed.

V drops 4 bases and J drops 4 bases, leaving 14 bases in between. Reading the germline V gene gives CDR1 MGHRA and CDR2 YSYEKL. The CDR3 covers 15 residues, taking in both the cysteine and the phenylalanine. Just CDR3 DNA is preserved here, 45 bases in frame from base 1. A note on this clone: It lacks a known antigen. The record has no base qualities; no much larger clone is one base away.

Libraries were built with the immunoSEQ multiplex PCR assay. The source is immuneACCESS, and TCRdb retained only in-frame sequences with V and J called. Part of the clones is not carried over; for the studies checked, unresolved V genes explain less than half of this, and the remainder is unexplained. The sample yields about 48,000 clones; roughly 88% were counted once. 0.95% to 1.5% of the sample lies in the top ten. The V and J genes are TRBV4-1 and TRBJ1-5; no D gene is confidently identified. Here the sequenced sample was CD4+ T cells from peripheral blood mononuclear cells, taken in the second trimester of pregnancy. This sequence was found in a female donor with multiple sclerosis, enrolled in a pregnancy study. The nucleotide sequence reads TGCGCCAGCAGCCCCACTCCAGACGGGAATCAGCCCCAGCATTTT. This encodes CASSPTPDGNQPQHF.